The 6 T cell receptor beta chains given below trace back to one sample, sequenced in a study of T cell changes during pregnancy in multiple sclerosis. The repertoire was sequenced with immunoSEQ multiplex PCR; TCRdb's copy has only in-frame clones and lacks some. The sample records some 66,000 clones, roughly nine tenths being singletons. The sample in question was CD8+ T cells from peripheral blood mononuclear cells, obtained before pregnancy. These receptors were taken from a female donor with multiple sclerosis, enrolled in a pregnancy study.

The CDR3, as DNA: TGTGCCAGCAGTTACTCTGGAGGGACGGGTCAGCCCCAGCATTTT. It specifies CASSYSGGTGQPQHF. The V and J genes are TRBV6-5 and TRBJ1-5, with D perhaps matching TRBD1 (5 bases). CDR1 is MNHEY, CDR2 SVGAGI, per germline. The CDR3 sequence is 15 residues long. V was shortened by 0 bases and J by 6 bases, with 12 bases between the two germline ends.

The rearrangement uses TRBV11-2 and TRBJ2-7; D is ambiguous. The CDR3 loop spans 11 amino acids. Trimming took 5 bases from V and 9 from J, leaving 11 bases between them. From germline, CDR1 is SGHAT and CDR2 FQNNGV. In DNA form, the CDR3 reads TGTGCCAGCAGCCCGTCCCAGGTGCAGTACTTC. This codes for CASSPSQVQYF.

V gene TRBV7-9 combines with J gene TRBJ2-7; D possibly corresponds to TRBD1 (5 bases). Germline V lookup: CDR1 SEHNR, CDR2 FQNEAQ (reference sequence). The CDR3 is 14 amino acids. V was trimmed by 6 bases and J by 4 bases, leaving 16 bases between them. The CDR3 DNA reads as TGTGCCAGCAGTACTCAGGGAAAGGGGTACGAGCAGTACTTC. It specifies CASSTQGKGYEQYF.

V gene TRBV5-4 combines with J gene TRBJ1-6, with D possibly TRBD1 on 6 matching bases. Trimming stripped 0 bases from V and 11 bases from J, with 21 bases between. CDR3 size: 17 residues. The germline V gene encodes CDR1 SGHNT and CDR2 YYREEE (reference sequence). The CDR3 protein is CASSLASANRDLAPLHF. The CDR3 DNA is TGTGCCAGCAGCTTGGCCTCAGCGAACAGGGATCTGGCACCCCTCCACTTT.

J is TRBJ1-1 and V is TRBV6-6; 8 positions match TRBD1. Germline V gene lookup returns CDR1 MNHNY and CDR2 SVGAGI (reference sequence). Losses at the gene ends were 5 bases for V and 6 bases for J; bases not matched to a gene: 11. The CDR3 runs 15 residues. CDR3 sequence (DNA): TGTGCCAGCAGTCCACCGACAGGGGAGCGACCTGAAGCTTTCTTT. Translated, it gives CASSPPTGERPEAFF.

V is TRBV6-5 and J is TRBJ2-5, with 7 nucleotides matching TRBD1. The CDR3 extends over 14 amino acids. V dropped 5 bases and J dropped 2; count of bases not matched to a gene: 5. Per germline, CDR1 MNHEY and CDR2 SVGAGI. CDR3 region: CASSVTGEQETQYF. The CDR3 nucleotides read TGTGCCAGCAGTGTTACAGGGGAACAAGAGACCCAGTACTTC.